Listed below are T cell receptor beta chains from one sample, sequenced in a study of cytomegalovirus exposure and HLA in healthy donors. Profiling relied on immunoSEQ multiplex PCR, and the TCRdb table lists in-frame clones only, not all of them. The data show 150,000 to 200,000 clones, with around 74% seen just once and roughly 1.9% held by the top ten. The sample was PBMCs. All receptors come from a female donor in good health and CMV-seronegative. Both conserved end residues are part of each CDR3. The D gene is left open where the match is weak. Not all rows give a size; the values are once, few, many and, for expanded clones, a class.

J gene	V gene	clone size	D gene	CDR3 protein	CDR3 DNA
TRBJ2-7	TRBV19	.	TRBD1	CASLDRGHEQYF	TGTGCCAGCCTGGACAGGGGCCACGAGCAGTACTTC
TRBJ1-1	TRBV7-8	.	.	CASSFKGDTEAFF	TGTGCCAGCAGCTTTAAAGGGGACACTGAAGCTTTCTTT
TRBJ2-1	TRBV11-2	.	TRBD2	CASSDLAGGPNEQFF	TGTGCCAGCAGCGATCTAGCGGGAGGGCCTAATGAGCAGTTCTTC
TRBJ2-5	TRBV7-9	.	TRBD2	CASSRTSGRQETQYF	TGTGCCAGCAGCCGGACTAGCGGGAGGCAAGAGACCCAGTACTTC
TRBJ2-1	TRBV18	.	TRBD2	CASSPVAGGNNEQFF	TGTGCCAGCTCCCCCGTAGCGGGGGGGAACAATGAGCAGTTCTTC
TRBJ1-1	TRBV6-5	.	.	CASQGANTEAFF	TGTGCCAGCCAAGGGGCGAACACTGAAGCTTTCTTT
TRBJ2-7	TRBV5-4	few	TRBD2	CASSKGLAESYEQYF	TGTGCCAGCAGCAAGGGACTAGCGGAGAGCTACGAGCAGTACTTC
TRBJ2-7	TRBV10-2	.	TRBD1	CASKAGGHEQYF	TGCGCCAGCAAGGCAGGGGGCCACGAGCAGTACTTC
TRBJ1-5	TRBV7-2	.	.	CASSPWRGGSNQPQHF	TGTGCCAGCAGCCCGTGGAGAGGGGGAAGCAATCAGCCCCAGCATTTT
TRBJ2-7	TRBV9	.	.	CASSNLGSEQYF	TGTGCCAGCAGCAATCTAGGATCCGAGCAGTACTTC
TRBJ2-7	TRBV27	.	TRBD1	CASSPPLGTGYEQYF	TGTGCCAGCAGTCCCCCCCTCGGGACAGGCTACGAGCAGTACTTC
TRBJ1-1	TRBV5-1	.	.	CASQEQGLNTEAFF	TGCGCCAGCCAAGAACAGGGTCTGAACACTGAAGCTTTCTTT
TRBJ1-2	TRBV2	.	TRBD1	CASSPTGDLYGYTF	TGTGCCAGCAGTCCGACAGGGGACCTCTATGGCTACACCTTC
TRBJ1-1	TRBV18	.	.	CASSPYPVGVMNTEAFF	TGTGCCAGCTCACCCTATCCCGTAGGAGTCATGAACACTGAAGCTTTCTTT
TRBJ1-4	TRBV9	once	.	CASNPQKGGVDEKLFF	TGTGCCAGCAACCCCCAGAAAGGAGGGGTGGATGAAAAACTGTTTTTT
TRBJ2-1	TRBV28	.	TRBD2	CASSLRGEGREQFF	TGTGCCAGCAGTTTACGGGGGGAGGGGCGTGAGCAGTTCTTC
TRBJ2-1	TRBV5-1	few	.	CASSLGPNEQFF	TGCGCCAGCAGCTTGGGTCCTAATGAGCAGTTCTTC
TRBJ2-2	TRBV13	.	TRBD2	CASSLGTSGRTGELFF	TGTGCCAGCAGCCTCGGGACTAGCGGGAGGACCGGGGAGCTGTTTTTT
TRBJ2-1	TRBV5-1	.	TRBD2	CASSAGLADNEQFF	TGCGCCAGCAGCGCGGGACTAGCGGATAATGAGCAGTTCTTC
TRBJ2-7	TRBV11-1	few	.	CASSPTRGSYEQYF	TGTGCCAGCAGTCCTACCCGGGGGTCCTACGAGCAGTACTTC
TRBJ2-7	TRBV5-1	few	.	CASSLTPSVGQSEQYF	TGCGCCAGCAGCTTGACCCCTTCTGTGGGGCAATCCGAGCAGTACTTC
TRBJ1-1	TRBV9	few	.	CASSVGVGGGNTEAFF	TGTGCCAGCAGCGTCGGGGTGGGGGGTGGAAACACTGAAGCTTTCTTT
TRBJ1-5	TRBV5-1	.	TRBD1	CASSWGQGLNQPQHF	TGCGCCAGCAGCTGGGGACAGGGACTTAATCAGCCCCAGCATTTT
TRBJ2-3	TRBV5-1	few	TRBD2	CASSLLAGGGDTQYF	TGCGCCAGCAGCTTACTAGCGGGGGGCGGGGATACGCAGTATTTT